The 13 T cell receptor beta chains below all came from one sample that was sequenced in a study of blood T cell repertoires in COVID-19. TCRdb's table, derived via immunoSEQ multiplex PCR, lists solely in-frame clones and lacks some. Of fewer than 500,000 clones listed, approximately 90% are singletons. The specimen was PBMCs or T cells enriched from blood (not recorded which). These receptors were taken from a woman aged 18-30 years who had recovered from COVID-19.

V usage is TRBV7-9 and J usage is TRBJ2-5; TRBD2 might be the D (5 bases). V lost 7 bases to trimming and J lost 5 bases, with 17 bases between them. CDR1 SEHNR and CDR2 FQNEAQ come from the germline V gene (reference sequence). The length of the CDR3 is 14 residues. The CDR3 region is CASIHAGGIETQYF. In DNA, the CDR3 is TGTGCCAGCATCCATGCGGGTGGGATTGAGACCCAGTACTTC.

The chain carries TRBV7-8 and TRBJ2-5, with D perhaps TRBD2 (6 bases). The CDR3 totals 13 residues. The V end lost 10 bases, the J end lost 3 bases, and 15 bases lay between the germline ends. Germline CDR1 and CDR2: SGHVS and FQNEAQ. The CDR3 bases are TGTGCCACCGTAGCGGTTCTTGAAGAGACCCAGTACTTC. Residues: CATVAVLEETQYF.

The chain employs TRBV3-1 (or the pseudogene TRBV3-2) and TRBJ1-2, with D maybe TRBD1 (6 bases). Trimming cost V 1 base and J 8 bases, with 14 bases left between them. This CDR3 contains 14 residues. In germline, CDR1 is LGHDT, CDR2 YNNKEL (reference sequence). The DNA for the CDR3 is TGTGCCAGCAGCCAAGGCTTACAGGGTACGGGCTACACCTTC. Amino acid sequence: CASSQGLQGTGYTF.

The V call is TRBV27, the J call TRBJ2-1; 9 nucleotides line up with TRBD2. V lost 2 bases, J lost 10 bases, and 6 bases stayed unmatched. The CDR3 contains 14 residues. Germline-derived CDR1 and CDR2 are MNHEY and SMNVEV (reference sequence). In nucleotides, the CDR3 is TGTGCCAGCAGTTTAACGGCGCGGGGGGGAGAGCAGTTCTTC. Amino acid sequence: CASSLTARGGEQFF.

This chain uses TRBV12-3 or TRBV12-4 with TRBJ1-6; D call uncertain. The CDR3 spans 13 residues. The V and J ends lost 7 bases and 6 bases respectively, with 10 bases between them. CDR3 residues: CASTEQSNSPLHF. CDR3 DNA sequence: TGTGCCAGCACAGAACAGAGTAATTCACCCCTCCACTTT.

This sequence joins TRBV5-5 and TRBJ1-6, with 7 nucleotides matching TRBD1. V shed 4 bases, J shed 10 bases, and the junction held 8 bases outside the gene matches. The CDR3 totals 14 residues. The germline V gene has CDR1 SGHKS and CDR2 YYEKEE (reference sequence). The CDR3 DNA sequence: TGTGCCAGCAGCCCTGACAGGGTGGACTCACCCCTCCACTTT. The encoded protein is CASSPDRVDSPLHF.

A word on this clone: Other DNA sequences in this specimen translate into the identical CDR3. The V gene is TRBV5-1, the J gene TRBJ2-1; TRBD2 matches at 7 bases. V was pared by 0 bases and J by 5 bases, with 5 bases of the junction left unmatched. The CDR3 is made up of 15 amino acids. Per germline, CDR1 SGHRS and CDR2 YFSETQ. The CDR3: CASSLVLAGDNEQFF. The CDR3 DNA is TGCGCCAGCAGCTTGGTATTAGCGGGCGACAATGAGCAGTTCTTC.

V gene TRBV5-1 combines with J gene TRBJ2-5; 7 bases are shared with TRBD1. The CDR3 runs 13 residues. J was trimmed by 2 bases and V by 3 bases; bases with no gene match: 1. CDR1 and CDR2 from the germline V gene are SGHRS and YFSETQ. As DNA, the CDR3 is TGCGCCAGCAGCTCGGGACAGCAAGAGACCCAGTACTTC. Translation: CASSSGQQETQYF.

This clone was observed once. The chain uses TRBV12-3 or TRBV12-4 and TRBJ1-1, with D maybe TRBD1 (5 bases). The CDR3 is 13 amino acids. Trimming left V 4 bases short and J 7 bases short, with 13 bases between. In DNA, the CDR3 is TGTGCCAGCAGTTCATTTCAGGGAAATGAAGCTTTCTTT. Its translation is CASSSFQGNEAFF.

This sequence joins TRBV5-6 and TRBJ1-2; possibly TRBD1 for D (5 bases). This CDR3 contains 14 residues. Germline values: CDR1 SGHDT, CDR2 YYEEEE. Trimming cost V 0 bases and J 4 bases, with 10 bases left between them. DNA for the CDR3: TGTGCCAGCAGCTTGGCGAGACAGACCTATGGCTACACCTTC. Translated, it gives CASSLARQTYGYTF.

J is TRBJ1-2 and V is TRBV3-1 (or the pseudogene TRBV3-2), with no clear D. V was shortened by 0 bases and J by 2 bases, with 13 bases between the two germline ends. CDR1 and CDR2 from the germline V gene are LGHDT and YNNKEL (reference sequence). This CDR3 spans 16 amino acids. The CDR3 nucleotides are TGTGCCAGCAGCCAAGATACTCAGGCTCTGAACTATGGCTACACCTTC. Amino acids: CASSQDTQALNYGYTF.

The V and J genes are TRBV27 and TRBJ2-1, with 7 bases fitting TRBD2. The V gene's germline CDR1 is MNHEY and CDR2 SMNVEV (reference sequence). This CDR3 is built from 15 residues. With 5 bases clipped from V and 15 bases from J, the junction kept 19 bases outside the gene matches. The CDR3 nucleotides read TGTGCCAGCAGTCCTGCCTTGGGAGGGAGAGGGAATCGGTTCTTC. Protein sequence: CASSPALGGRGNRFF.

The genes are TRBV3-1 (or the pseudogene TRBV3-2) and TRBJ1-6; 7 bases agree with TRBD1. This CDR3 is built from 14 residues. The germline V gene has CDR1 LGHDT and CDR2 YNNKEL (reference sequence). J was trimmed by 7 bases and V by 4 bases; bases with no gene match: 4. This CDR3 reads CASSLDRANSPLHF. The CDR3 DNA sequence: TGTGCCAGCAGCCTCGACAGGGCGAATTCACCCCTCCACTTT.